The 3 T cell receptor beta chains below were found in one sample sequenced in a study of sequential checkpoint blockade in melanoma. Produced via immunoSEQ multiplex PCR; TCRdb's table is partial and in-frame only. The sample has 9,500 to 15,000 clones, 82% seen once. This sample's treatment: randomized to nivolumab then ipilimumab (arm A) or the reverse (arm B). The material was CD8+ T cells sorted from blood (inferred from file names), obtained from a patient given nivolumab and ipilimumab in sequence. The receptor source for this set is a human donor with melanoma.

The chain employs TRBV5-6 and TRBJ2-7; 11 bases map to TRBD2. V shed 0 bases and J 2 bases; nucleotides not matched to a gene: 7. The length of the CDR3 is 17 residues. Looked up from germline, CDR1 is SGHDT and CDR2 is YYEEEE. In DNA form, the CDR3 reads TGTGCCAGCAGCTTGGGTCCCGGGACTAGCGGCACCTACGAGCAGTACTTC. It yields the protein CASSLGPGTSGTYEQYF.

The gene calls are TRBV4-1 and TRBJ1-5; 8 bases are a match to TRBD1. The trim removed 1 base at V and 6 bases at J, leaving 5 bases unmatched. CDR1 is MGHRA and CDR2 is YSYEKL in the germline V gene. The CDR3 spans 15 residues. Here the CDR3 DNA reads TGCGCCAGCAGCCAAGGGCGACAGGGGAGTCAGCCCCAGCATTTT. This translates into CASSQGRQGSQPQHF.

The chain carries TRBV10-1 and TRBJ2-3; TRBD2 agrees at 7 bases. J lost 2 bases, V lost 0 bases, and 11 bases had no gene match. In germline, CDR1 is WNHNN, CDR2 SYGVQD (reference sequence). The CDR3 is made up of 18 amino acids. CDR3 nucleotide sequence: TGCGCCAGCAGTGAGTCGATAGGACTAGAGATCTCCACAGATACGCAGTATTTT. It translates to CASSESIGLEISTDTQYF.